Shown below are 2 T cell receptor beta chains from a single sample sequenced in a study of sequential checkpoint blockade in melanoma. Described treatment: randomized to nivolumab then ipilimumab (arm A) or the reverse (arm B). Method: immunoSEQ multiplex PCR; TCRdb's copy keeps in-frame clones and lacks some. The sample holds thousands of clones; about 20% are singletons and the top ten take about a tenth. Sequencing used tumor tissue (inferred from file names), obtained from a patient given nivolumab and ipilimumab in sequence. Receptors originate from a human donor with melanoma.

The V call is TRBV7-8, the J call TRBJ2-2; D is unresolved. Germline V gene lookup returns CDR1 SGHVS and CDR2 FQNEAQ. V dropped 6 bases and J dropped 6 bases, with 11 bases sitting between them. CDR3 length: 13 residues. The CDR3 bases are TGTGCCAGCAGTTTGGCCTCCTCCGGGGAGCTGTTTTTT. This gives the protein CASSLASSGELFF.

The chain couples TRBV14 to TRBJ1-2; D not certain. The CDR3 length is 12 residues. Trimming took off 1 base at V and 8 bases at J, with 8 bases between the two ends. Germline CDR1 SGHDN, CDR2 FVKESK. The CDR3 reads CASSQGGSGYTF. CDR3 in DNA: TGTGCCAGCAGCCAAGGGGGATCGGGCTACACCTTC.